This T cell receptor (beta chain) was found in a study of T cell repertoires in cytomegalovirus infection. This clonotype has more than one count but fewer than ten. This CDR3 region has 14 residues. With 0 bases removed from V and 5 bases from J, the gap between germline ends came to 12 bases. From germline, CDR1 is SGDLS and CDR2 YYNGEE. TCRdb reanalysed the reads using MiXCR and keeps one entry per CDR3 protein. This table holds some 160,000 distinct CDR3 sequences, 17% found once. Specimen: CD8+ T cells from PBMCs. The chain combines TRBV9 with TRBJ2-7; possible D gene TRBD2, 5 bases. The receptor's source is a human donor in good health (CMV status not recorded). Some clones in this sample may be carry-over from other donors' samples. CDR3 region: CASSVAEGDHEQYF. In DNA, the CDR3 is TGTGCCAGCAGCGTAGCCGAGGGAGACCACGAGCAGTACTTC.